A selection of T cell receptor beta chains follows, all from one sample in a study of somatic mutations in cytotoxic T cells in rheumatoid arthritis. Profiled with immunoSEQ multiplex PCR; TCRdb holds only in-frame clones, not every one. The sample yields roughly 13,000 clones, about 81% seen once. Input material: CD8+ T cells sorted from blood. Receptor source: an adult with rheumatoid arthritis. Each CDR3 is given with its conserved first and last residue. The D gene is left open where the match is weak. Size values are once, few and many counts, or a class for expanded clones, and some rows have none.

TRBJ1-2,.,TRBV27,once,CASSPFSLFYGYTF
TRBJ1-1,.,TRBV19,few,CASSIGMTEAFF
TRBJ1-6,.,TRBV10-2,.,CASGAGLNSPLHF
TRBJ2-7,.,TRBV7-8,.,CASSSRTAPYEQYF
TRBJ2-7,.,TRBV19,.,CASSIDPDAFRGEQYF
TRBJ2-1,.,TRBV7-9,few,CASSLGPEQFF
TRBJ2-1,.,TRBV6-1,.,CASSEEGIGYNEQFF
TRBJ2-1,.,TRBV30,.,CAWSVLESAEQFF
TRBJ1-4,.,TRBV28,.,CASSPQVGSTNEKLFF
TRBJ1-4,TRBD1,TRBV7-8,few,CASSLEIRGQIEKLFF
TRBJ2-7,.,TRBV14,few,CASSPPGRSSSYEQYF
TRBJ1-1,.,TRBV6-5,.,CASSYRGNTEAFF
TRBJ2-1,TRBD2,TRBV19,.,CASSMASGEQFF
TRBJ2-1,.,TRBV2,.,CASSVNNEQFF
TRBJ1-2,.,TRBV28,.,CASSFSLGIYGYTF
TRBJ2-3,.,TRBV6-6,.,CASSQRVDTDTQYF
TRBJ2-3,TRBD2,TRBV7-2,once,CASSLGPSSGRATDTQYF
TRBJ2-3,TRBD2,TRBV5-1,.,CASSSPELAGVSFNTDTQYF
TRBJ1-1,.,TRBV19,medium-sized,CASSINGLNTEAFF
TRBJ2-7,TRBD1,TRBV6-1,.,CASRHLGGRSEQYF
TRBJ2-1,TRBD2,TRBV9,once,CASSTRTSGGYNEQFF
TRBJ2-1,TRBD2,TRBV9,once,CASSALSQTSGGGNEQFF
TRBJ2-2,.,TRBV10-3,once,CAICLLDTGELFF
TRBJ2-7,.,TRBV4-1,.,CASSLRETTYEQYF
TRBJ1-5,.,TRBV28,.,CASITRAATNQPQHF
TRBJ1-5,.,TRBV11-3,.,CASREEPQHF
TRBJ1-5,TRBD1,TRBV15,.,CATSRGTVYQPQHF
TRBJ1-2,.,TRBV5-1,hyperexpanded,CASSFLGSNYGYTF
TRBJ2-6,TRBD1,TRBV2,.,CALPSGTGVSGANVLTF
TRBJ2-7,.,TRBV28,once,CASSLSRRGWKSSYEQYF
TRBJ2-7,.,TRBV29-1,.,CSVPGAYEQYF
TRBJ2-7,TRBD1,TRBV2,.,CASSDSRQGYEQYF
TRBJ1-1,.,TRBV27,.,CASSFAGLATLGTEAFF
TRBJ1-5,.,TRBV29-1,.,CSVGGMGQPQHF
TRBJ1-3,.,TRBV4-3,.,CASSFGEGPFSGPIYF
TRBJ2-1,TRBD1,TRBV11-3,.,CASSLTAGGYDEQFF
TRBJ2-1,.,TRBV2,.,CASRRGASSYNEQFF
TRBJ1-3,.,TRBV6-5,.,CASSYSAGSGNTIYF
TRBJ1-4,TRBD1,TRBV19,.,CASAPDRIFSTTNEKLFF
TRBJ2-1,TRBD2,TRBV7-3,few,CASSPLGLAGSNEQFF
TRBJ2-1,.,TRBV6-4,once,CASSSVRNYEQFF
TRBJ1-1,.,TRBV5-6,.,CASSLETGSNTEAFF
TRBJ2-3,.,TRBV27,.,CASSLGSDTQYF
TRBJ1-1,.,TRBV2,.,CASSDGQSTEAFF